In this sample, the clone carrying this TCR beta chain turned up once. The CDR3 is 15 amino acids. The V gene's germline CDR1 is PRHDT and CDR2 FYEKMQ (reference sequence). Trimming stripped 4 bases from V and 6 bases from J, with 17 bases between. These data originate in a study of neoadjuvant anti-PD-1 for oral cavity cancer. Here immunoSEQ multiplex PCR was the method, and the copy in TCRdb shows in-frame clones only, minus some. The sample has just under 70,000 clones, roughly 84% seen once. Regarding time point: after neoadjuvant nivolumab, at surgical resection. The TCR originated in a person aged 35-80 years with oral cavity squamous cell carcinoma. This sequence joins TRBV13 and TRBJ2-3; D is unresolved. Sample: PBMCs, taken after nivolumab (anti-PD-1) treatment. For the CDR3, the DNA is TGTGCCAGCAGCTCGCCTACCCGGACCGCCGATACGCAGTATTTT. Protein sequence: CASSSPTRTADTQYF.